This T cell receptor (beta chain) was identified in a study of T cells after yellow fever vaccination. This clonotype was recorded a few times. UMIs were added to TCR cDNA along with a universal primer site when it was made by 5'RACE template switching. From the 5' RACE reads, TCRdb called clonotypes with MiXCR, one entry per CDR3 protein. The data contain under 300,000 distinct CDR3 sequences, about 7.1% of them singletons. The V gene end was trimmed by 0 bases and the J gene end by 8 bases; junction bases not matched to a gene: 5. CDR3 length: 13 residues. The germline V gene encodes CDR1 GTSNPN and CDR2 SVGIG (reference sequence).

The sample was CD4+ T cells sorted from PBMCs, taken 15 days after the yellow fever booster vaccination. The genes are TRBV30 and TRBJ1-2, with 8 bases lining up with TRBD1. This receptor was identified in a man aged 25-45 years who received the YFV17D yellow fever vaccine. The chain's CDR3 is CAWSVGQGGGYTF. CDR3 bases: TGTGCCTGGAGTGTAGGACAGGGAGGCGGCTACACCTTC.